This TCR beta chain was identified during a study of regulatory T cells in long-lasting Graves disease. Study details: By definition, persistent Graves' disease involved antithyroid drugs for over 5 years alongside positive TSH receptor antibodies. The study's findings and limits: Small sample size may have lowered accuracy. Segments TRBV28, TRBJ1-2 and TRBJ2-5 showed preferential usage in persistent disease.

Regarding this clonotype: Its antigen remains unidentified.

Stated time point: persistent/refractory GD, antithyroid drugs over 5 years with positive TRAb. PBMC RNA served as the TCR library source. Arm-PCR of CDR3 regions and iRepertoire HTBI primers were the basis on which TCR beta libraries were built. TCRdb itself ran the multiplex PCR reads through MiXCR, one entry per CDR3 protein. The sample shows about 660,000 distinct CDR3 sequences, about 32% of them seen only once. This CDR3 contains 15 residues. Germline CDR1 is PRHDT and CDR2 is FYEKMQ (reference sequence). V was cut by 5 bases and J by 4 bases, with 18 bases left in between. The sequencing here drew on peripheral blood mononuclear cells (PBMCs), taken when the disease was refractory, from a patient treated with antithyroid drugs. This chain uses TRBV13 with TRBJ2-7, with D perhaps matching TRBD1 or TRBD2 (7 bases each). This receptor was taken from a female donor with Graves disease. CDR3 residues: CASSALQGTKYEQYF. The CDR3, as DNA: TGTGCCAGCAGCGCCCTACAGGGGACTAAGTACGAGCAGTACTTC.